This TCR beta chain was retrieved from a study of blood T cell repertoires in COVID-19. This clone has only one observation. Trimming at V came to 1 base and at J to 6 bases, leaving 0 bases not matched to a gene. CDR1 is GTSNPN and CDR2 is SVGIG in the germline V gene (reference sequence). The CDR3 is 12 amino acids. Those enrolled in Seattle joined during active infection and were followed longitudinally afterward. Clones were sequenced by immunoSEQ multiplex PCR, and TCRdb holds only the in-frame ones, with some missing. The sample has 130,000 or so clones, 84% seen once. Sequencing was done on a sample of peripheral blood. The chain combines TRBV30 with TRBJ1-2; 9 bases are shared with TRBD1. The clonotype originates from a man aged 25-45 years with COVID-19, enrolled during active disease. CDR3 loop: CAWSGDRDGYTF. DNA for the CDR3: TGTGCCTGGAGTGGGGACAGGGATGGCTACACCTTC.